The TCR beta chain described here comes from a study of cytomegalovirus exposure and HLA in healthy donors. Overall study results and limits: In vitro, three CMV-associated chains proved specific for CMV antigens. Investigators reported under 200 TCR beta chains as tied to cytomegalovirus.

The CDR3 loop spans 14 amino acids. Germline CDR1 SGHRS, CDR2 YFSETQ. The ends were cut back, 2 bases at V and 5 bases at J, with 14 bases in the middle. Clones were sequenced by immunoSEQ multiplex PCR, and TCRdb holds only the in-frame ones, with some missing. Of 180,000 or so clones listed, around nine tenths were seen once; the top ten hold 1.4%. As for this clone: What it recognizes is unknown.

The chain uses TRBV5-1 and TRBJ2-7; no firm D call. The receptor was isolated from a woman aged 25-40 years in good health and CMV-seronegative. The sequencing input was PBMCs. CDR3 DNA sequence: TGCGCCAGCAGCTTTCTCGGAAACCAGGACGAGCAGTACTTC. It codes for CASSFLGNQDEQYF.